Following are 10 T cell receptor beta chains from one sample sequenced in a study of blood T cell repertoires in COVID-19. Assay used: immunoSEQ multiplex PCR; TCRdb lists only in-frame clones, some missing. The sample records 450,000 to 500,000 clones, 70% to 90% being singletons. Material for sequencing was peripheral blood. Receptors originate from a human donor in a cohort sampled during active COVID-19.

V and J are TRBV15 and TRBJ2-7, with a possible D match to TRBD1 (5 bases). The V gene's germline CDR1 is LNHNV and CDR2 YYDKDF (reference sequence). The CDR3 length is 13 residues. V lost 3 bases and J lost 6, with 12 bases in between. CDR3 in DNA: TGTGCCACCAGCAGTAGGGGTGATGTCGAGCAGTACTTC. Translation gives CATSSRGDVEQYF.

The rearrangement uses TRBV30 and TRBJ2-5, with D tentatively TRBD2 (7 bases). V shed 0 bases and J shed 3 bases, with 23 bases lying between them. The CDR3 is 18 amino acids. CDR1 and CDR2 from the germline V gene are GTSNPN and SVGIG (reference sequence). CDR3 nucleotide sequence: TGTGCCTGGAGTGTACAAGATGAGGGGGGGAGGATGAAAGAGACCCAGTACTTC. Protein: CAWSVQDEGGRMKETQYF.

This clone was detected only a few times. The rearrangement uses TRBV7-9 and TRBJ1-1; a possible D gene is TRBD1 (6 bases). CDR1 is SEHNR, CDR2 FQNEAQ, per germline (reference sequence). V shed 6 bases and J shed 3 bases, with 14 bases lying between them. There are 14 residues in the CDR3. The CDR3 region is CASSKTGIDTEAFF. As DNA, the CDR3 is TGTGCCAGCAGTAAAACAGGGATAGACACTGAAGCTTTCTTT.

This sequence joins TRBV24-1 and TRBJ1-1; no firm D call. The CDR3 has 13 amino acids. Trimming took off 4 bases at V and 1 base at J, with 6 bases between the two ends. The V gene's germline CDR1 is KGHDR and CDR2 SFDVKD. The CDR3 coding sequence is TGTGCCACCAGTGACACCAGGAACACTGAAGCTTTCTTT. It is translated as CATSDTRNTEAFF.

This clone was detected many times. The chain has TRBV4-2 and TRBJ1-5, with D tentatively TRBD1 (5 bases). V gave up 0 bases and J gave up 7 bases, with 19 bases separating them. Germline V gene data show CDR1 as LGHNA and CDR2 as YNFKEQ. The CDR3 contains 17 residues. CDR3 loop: CASSQEVAPFGGQPQHF. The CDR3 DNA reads TGTGCCAGCAGCCAAGAAGTCGCTCCGTTCGGGGGACAGCCCCAGCATTTT.

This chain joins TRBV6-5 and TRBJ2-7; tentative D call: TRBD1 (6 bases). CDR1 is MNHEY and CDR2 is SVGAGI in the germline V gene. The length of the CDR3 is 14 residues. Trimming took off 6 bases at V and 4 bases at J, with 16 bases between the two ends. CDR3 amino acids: CASRSPGQLYEQYF. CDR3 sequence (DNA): TGTGCCAGCAGATCACCCGGACAGCTTTACGAGCAGTACTTC.

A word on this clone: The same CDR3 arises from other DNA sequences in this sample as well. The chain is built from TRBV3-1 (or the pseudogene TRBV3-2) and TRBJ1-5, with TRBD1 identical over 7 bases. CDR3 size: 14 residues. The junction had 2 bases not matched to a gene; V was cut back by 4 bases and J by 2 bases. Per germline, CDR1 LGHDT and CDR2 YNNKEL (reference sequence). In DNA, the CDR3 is TGTGCCAGCAGCCCAACAGGGGGCAATCAGCCCCAGCATTTT. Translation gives CASSPTGGNQPQHF.

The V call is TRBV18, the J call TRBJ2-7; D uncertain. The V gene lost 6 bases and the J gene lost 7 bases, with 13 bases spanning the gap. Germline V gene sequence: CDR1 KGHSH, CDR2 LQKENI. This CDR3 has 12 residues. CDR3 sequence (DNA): TGTGCCAGCTCCCGCTCTACTACGGAGCAGTACTTC. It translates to CASSRSTTEQYF.

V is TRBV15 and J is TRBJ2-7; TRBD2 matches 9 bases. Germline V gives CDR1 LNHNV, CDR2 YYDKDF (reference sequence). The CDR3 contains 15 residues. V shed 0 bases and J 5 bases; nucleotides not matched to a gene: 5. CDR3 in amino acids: CATSRDVAGAHEQYF. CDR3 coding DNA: TGTGCCACCAGCAGAGATGTAGCGGGAGCCCACGAGCAGTACTTC.

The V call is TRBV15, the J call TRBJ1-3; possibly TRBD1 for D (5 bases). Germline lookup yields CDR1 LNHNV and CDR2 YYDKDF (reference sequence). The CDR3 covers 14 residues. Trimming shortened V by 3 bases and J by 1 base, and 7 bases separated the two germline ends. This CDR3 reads CATSRGGSGNTIYF. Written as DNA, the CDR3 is TGTGCCACCAGCAGGGGGGGATCTGGAAACACCATATATTTT.